One T cell receptor (delta chain) is described in this entry. Its specificity is not known. The TCRdb record carries a much larger clone's protein, which differs from this DNA's translation at residues 4 and 19; a read error is the likely cause, and the protein listed here is the DNA translation. Each sorted gammadelta sample had TRG and TRD chains sequenced. TCRdb reran clone calling via CATT on the multiplex PCR reads. Of about 50,000 delta-chain clones detected, approximately 1.8% appear once; the ten largest clones hold about 24%. The CDR3 sequence is 20 residues long. CDR1 TSESDYY and CDR2 QEAYKQQN come from the germline V gene. Gammadelta T cells were flow-sorted from PBMC into Vgamma9/Vdelta2+ and Vdelta2-negative populations for bulk analysis. This entry is derived from a study of γδ T cells in repeated Plasmodium falciparum infection. Overall study: Donors were malaria-exposed Malian children or age- and gender-matched Australian children. Samples were taken at baseline, before some infections, and 21 days after each. Study-wide results and caveats: Malian children's Vdelta2-negative repertoires appeared more expanded and less diverse than Australians'.

The sequencing sample was made of gamma-delta T cells from blood. The receptor was derived from a pool of human donors (malaria-infected and uninfected, not separated). The chain combines TRAV38-2/DV8 with TRDJ1; tentative D call: TRDD3 (5 bases). CDR3 amino acids: CAYTGSGSTPGRWWGLKLTF. As DNA, the CDR3 is TGTGCTTATACAGGTAGCGGGAGTACCCCCGGCCGGTGGTGGGGCCTTAAACTCACCTTT.